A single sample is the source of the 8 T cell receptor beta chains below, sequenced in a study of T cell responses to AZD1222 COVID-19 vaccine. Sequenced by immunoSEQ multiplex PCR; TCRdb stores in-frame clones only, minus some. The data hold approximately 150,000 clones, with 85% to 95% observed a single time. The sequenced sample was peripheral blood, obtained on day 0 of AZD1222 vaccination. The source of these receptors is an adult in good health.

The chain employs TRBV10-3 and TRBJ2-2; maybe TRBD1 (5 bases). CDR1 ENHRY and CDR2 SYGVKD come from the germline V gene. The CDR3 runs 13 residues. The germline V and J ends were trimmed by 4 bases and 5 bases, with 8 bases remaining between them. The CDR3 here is CAISGGPTGELFF. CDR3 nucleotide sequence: TGTGCCATCAGTGGGGGCCCGACCGGGGAGCTGTTTTTT.

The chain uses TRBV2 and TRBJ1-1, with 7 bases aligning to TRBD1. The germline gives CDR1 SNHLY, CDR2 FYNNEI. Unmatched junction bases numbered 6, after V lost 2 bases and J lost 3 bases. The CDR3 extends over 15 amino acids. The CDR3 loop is CASSETGVMDTEAFF. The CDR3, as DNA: TGTGCCAGCAGTGAAACAGGGGTAATGGACACTGAAGCTTTCTTT.

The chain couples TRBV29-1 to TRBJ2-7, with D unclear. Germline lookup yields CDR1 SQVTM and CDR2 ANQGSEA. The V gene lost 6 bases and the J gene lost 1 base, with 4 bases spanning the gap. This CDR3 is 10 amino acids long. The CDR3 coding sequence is TGCAGCGTATTTTCCTACGAGCAGTACTTC. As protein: CSVFSYEQYF.

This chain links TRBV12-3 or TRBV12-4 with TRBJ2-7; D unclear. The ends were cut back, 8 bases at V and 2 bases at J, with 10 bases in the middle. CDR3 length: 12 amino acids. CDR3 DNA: TGTGCCAGCTCCGGTTCGGCCTACGAGCAGTACTTC. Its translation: CASSGSAYEQYF.

The CDR3 protein is CASSQGRTVLSSYEQYF. CDR3 DNA sequence: TGTGCCAGCAGCCAAGGGCGGACAGTTCTTAGCTCCTACGAGCAGTACTTC. The chain carries TRBV3-1 (or the pseudogene TRBV3-2) and TRBJ2-7; maybe TRBD1 (6 bases). The CDR3 length is 17 residues. V lost 1 base and J lost 0, with 16 bases in between. Germline V lookup: CDR1 LGHDT, CDR2 YNNKEL (reference sequence).

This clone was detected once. CDR3 in amino acids: CSVVVQGSDFSYEQYF. The CDR3 DNA reads TGCAGCGTTGTTGTACAGGGGTCCGACTTCTCCTACGAGCAGTACTTC. V gene TRBV29-1 combines with J gene TRBJ2-7; 7 positions match TRBD1. The ends lost 4 bases at V and 0 bases at J; junction bases unmatched: 12. Germline CDR1 reads SQVTM; CDR2 reads ANQGSEA. The length of the CDR3 is 16 residues.

The CDR3 bases are TGTGCCAGCAGCTCCCAGACAGGGACCGACGAGCAGTACTTC. Protein sequence: CASSSQTGTDEQYF. This chain uses TRBV7-2 with TRBJ2-7; 7 nucleotides align to TRBD1. The length of the CDR3 is 14 residues. Trimming cost V 4 bases and J 5 bases; bases outside gene matches: 8. CDR1 is SGHTA, CDR2 FQGNSA, per germline.

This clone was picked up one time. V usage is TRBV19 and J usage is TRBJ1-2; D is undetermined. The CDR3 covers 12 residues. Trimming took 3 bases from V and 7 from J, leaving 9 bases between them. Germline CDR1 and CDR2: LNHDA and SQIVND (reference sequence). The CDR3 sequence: CASSISVGGYTF. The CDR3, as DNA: TGTGCCAGTAGTATTAGTGTAGGTGGCTACACCTTC.